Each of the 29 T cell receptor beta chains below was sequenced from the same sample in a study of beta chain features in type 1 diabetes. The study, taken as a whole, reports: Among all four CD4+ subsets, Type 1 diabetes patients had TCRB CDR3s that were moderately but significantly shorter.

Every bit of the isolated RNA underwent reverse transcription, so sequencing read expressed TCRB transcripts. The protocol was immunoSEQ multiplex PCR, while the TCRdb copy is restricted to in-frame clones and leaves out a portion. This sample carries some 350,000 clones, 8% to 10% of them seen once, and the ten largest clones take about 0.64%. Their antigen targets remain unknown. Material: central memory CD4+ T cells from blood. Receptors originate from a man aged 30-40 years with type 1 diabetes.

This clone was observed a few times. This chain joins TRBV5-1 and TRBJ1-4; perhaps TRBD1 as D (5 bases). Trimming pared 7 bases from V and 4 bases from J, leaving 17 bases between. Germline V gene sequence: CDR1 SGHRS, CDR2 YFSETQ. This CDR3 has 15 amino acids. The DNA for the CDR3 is TGCGCCAGCCGCGGCTTGGGGGGAAATAATGAAAAACTGTTTTTT. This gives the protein CASRGLGGNNEKLFF. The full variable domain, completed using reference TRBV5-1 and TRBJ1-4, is KAGVTQTPRYLIKTRGQQVTLSCSPISGHRSVSWYQQTPGQGLQFLFEYFSETQRNKGNFPGRFSGRQFSNSRSEMNVSTLELGDSALYLCASRGLGGNNEKLFFGSGTQLSVL.

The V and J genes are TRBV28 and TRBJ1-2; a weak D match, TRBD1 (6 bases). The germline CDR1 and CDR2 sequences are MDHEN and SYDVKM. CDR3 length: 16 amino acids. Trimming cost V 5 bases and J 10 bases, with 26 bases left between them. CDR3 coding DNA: TGTGCCAGCAGTAACGCGCGACAGGTCGTTTTCGCGGTCTACACCTTC. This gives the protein CASSNARQVVFAVYTF.

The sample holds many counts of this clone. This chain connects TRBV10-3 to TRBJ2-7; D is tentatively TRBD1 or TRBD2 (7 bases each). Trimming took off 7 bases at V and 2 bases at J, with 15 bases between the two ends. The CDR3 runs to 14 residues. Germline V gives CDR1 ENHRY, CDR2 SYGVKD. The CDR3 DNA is TGTGCCATCACTGAACAGGGGAGGGCCTACGAGCAGTACTTC. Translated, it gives CAITEQGRAYEQYF.

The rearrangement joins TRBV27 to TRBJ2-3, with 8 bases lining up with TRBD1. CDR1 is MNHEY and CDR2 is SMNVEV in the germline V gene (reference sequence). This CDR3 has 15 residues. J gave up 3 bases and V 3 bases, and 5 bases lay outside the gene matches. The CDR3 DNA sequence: TGTGCCAGCAGTTTCAGACAGGGGAGGACAGATACGCAGTATTTT. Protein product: CASSFRQGRTDTQYF.

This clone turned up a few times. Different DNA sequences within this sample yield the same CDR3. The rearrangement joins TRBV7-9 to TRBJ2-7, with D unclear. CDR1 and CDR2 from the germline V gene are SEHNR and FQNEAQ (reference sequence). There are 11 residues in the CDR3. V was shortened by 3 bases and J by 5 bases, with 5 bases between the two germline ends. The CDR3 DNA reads TGTGCCAGCAGCTTGACTCACGAGCAGTACTTC. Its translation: CASSLTHEQYF.

CDR3: CASSARGGYNQPQHF. In nucleotides, the CDR3 is TGTGCCAGCAGCGCCCGCGGGGGTTACAATCAGCCCCAGCATTTT. The rearrangement links TRBV9 to TRBJ1-5, with D maybe TRBD1 (5 bases). CDR1 and CDR2 (germline): SGDLS, YYNGEE. The CDR3 consists of 15 residues. V lost 3 bases and J lost 3, with 13 bases in between.

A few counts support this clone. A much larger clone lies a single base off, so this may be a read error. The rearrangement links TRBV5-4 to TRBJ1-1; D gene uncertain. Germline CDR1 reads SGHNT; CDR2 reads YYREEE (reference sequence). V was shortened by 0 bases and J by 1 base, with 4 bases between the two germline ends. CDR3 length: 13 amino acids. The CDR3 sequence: CASSLDWNTEAFF. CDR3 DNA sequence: TGTGCCAGCAGCTTGGACTGGAACACTGAAGCTTTCTTT.

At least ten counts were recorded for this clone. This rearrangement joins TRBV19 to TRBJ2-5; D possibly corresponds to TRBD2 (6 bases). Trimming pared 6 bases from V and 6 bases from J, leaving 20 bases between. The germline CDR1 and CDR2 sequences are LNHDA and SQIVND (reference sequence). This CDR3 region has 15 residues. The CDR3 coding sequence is TGTGCCAGTAGCCGAGACGGAGGGAACAGTCAGACCCAGTACTTC. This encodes CASSRDGGNSQTQYF.

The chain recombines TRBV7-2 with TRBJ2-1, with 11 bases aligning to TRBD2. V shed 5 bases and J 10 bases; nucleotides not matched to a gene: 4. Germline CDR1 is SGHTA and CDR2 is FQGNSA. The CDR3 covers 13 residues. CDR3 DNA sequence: TGTGCCAGCAGCCAGACTAGCGGGATAGAGCAGTTCTTC. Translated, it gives CASSQTSGIEQFF.

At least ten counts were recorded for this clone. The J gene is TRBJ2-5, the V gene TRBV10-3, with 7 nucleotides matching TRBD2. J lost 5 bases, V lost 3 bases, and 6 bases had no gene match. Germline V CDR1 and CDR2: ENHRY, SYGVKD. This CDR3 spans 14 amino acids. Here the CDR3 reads CAISDSGMGETQYF. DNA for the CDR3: TGTGCCATCAGTGACAGCGGGATGGGGGAGACCCAGTACTTC.

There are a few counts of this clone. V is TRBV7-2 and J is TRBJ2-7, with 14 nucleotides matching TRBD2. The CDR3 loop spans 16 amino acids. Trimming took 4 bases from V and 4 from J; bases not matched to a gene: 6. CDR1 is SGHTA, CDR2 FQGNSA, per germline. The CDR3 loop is CASSSPGTSGSYEQYF. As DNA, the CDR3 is TGTGCCAGCAGCTCTCCCGGGACTAGCGGGAGTTACGAGCAGTACTTC.

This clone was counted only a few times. The CDR3 nucleotides read TGCAGCGTCGGCGACGGTGCATCAGCACCCCTCCACTTT. Amino acids: CSVGDGASAPLHF. V usage is TRBV29-1 and J usage is TRBJ1-6, with D unresolved. Trimming took 6 bases from V and 11 from J, leaving 17 bases between them. CDR1 SQVTM and CDR2 ANQGSEA come from the germline V gene. This CDR3 spans 13 amino acids.

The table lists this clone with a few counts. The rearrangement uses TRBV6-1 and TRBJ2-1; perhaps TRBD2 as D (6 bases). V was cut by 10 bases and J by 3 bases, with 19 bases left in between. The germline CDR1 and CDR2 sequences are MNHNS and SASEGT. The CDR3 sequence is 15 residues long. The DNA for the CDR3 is TGTGCCATCAGCACGTTGGCGGGACGCTACAATGAGCAGTTCTTC. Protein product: CAISTLAGRYNEQFF.

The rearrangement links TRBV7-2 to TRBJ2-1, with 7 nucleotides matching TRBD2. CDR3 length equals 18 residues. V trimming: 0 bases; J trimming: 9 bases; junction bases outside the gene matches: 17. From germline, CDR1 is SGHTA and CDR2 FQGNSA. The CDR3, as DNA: TGTGCCAGCAGCTTAGCGAATCCCTCTGGGACTACCCATCCTGAGCAGTTCTTC. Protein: CASSLANPSGTTHPEQFF.

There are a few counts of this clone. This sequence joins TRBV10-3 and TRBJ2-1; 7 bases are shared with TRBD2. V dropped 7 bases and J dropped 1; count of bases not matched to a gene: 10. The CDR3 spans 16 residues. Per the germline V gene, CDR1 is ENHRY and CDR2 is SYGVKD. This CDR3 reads CAITPTSRRSYNEQFF. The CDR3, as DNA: TGTGCCATCACTCCGACTAGCCGCCGTTCCTACAATGAGCAGTTCTTC.

In DNA, the CDR3 is TGTGCCAGCAGCTTAAGACAGGGGACGGGCAATGAGCAGTTCTTC. It translates to CASSLRQGTGNEQFF. The chain couples TRBV7-2 to TRBJ2-1; 8 bases match TRBD1. Germline V CDR1 and CDR2: SGHTA, FQGNSA. The CDR3 consists of 15 residues. Trimming cost V 2 bases and J 6 bases; bases outside gene matches: 6.

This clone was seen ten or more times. For the CDR3, the DNA is TGCGCCAGCAGCGGGGACCTTGAGACCCAGTACTTC. Its translation is CASSGDLETQYF. This rearrangement joins TRBV5-1 to TRBJ2-5; TRBD1 or TRBD2 may be the D gene (5 bases each). Looked up from germline, CDR1 is SGHRS and CDR2 is YFSETQ. The CDR3 is 12 amino acids. V shed 4 bases and J shed 5 bases, with 9 bases lying between them.

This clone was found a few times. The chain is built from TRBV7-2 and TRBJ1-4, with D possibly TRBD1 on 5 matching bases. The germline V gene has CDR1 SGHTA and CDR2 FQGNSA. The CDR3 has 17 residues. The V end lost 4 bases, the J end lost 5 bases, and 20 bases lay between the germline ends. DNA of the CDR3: TGTGCCAGCAGCTCCAATTTCCAGGGACGGGGGAATGAAAAACTGTTTTTT. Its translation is CASSSNFQGRGNEKLFF.

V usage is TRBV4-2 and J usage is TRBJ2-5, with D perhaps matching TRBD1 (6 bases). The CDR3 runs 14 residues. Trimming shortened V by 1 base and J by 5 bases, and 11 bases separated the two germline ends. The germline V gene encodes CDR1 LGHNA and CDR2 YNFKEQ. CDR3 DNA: TGTGCCAGCAGCCAAGGGCAGGGGAAGGAGACCCAGTACTTC. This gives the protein CASSQGQGKETQYF.

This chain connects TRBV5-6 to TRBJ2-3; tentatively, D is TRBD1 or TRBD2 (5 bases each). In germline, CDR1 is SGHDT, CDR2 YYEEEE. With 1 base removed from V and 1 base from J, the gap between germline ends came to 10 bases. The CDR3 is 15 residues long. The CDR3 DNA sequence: TGTGCCAGCAGCTTGACAGGACTTGGCACAGATACGCAGTATTTT. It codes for CASSLTGLGTDTQYF. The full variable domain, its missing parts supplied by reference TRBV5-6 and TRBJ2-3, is DAGVTQSPTHLIKTRGQQVTLRCSPKSGHDTVSWYQQALGQGPQFIFQYYEEEERQRGNFPDRFSGHQFPNYSSELNVNALLLGDSALYLCASSLTGLGTDTQYFGPGTRLTVL.

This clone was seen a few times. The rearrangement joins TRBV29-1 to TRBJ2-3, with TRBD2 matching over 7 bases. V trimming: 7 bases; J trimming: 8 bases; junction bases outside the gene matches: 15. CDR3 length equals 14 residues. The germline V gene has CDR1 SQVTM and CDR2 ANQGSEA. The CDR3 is CSAPGRVLRGTQYF. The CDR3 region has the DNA TGCAGCGCCCCGGGGAGGGTCTTGCGGGGTACGCAGTATTTT.

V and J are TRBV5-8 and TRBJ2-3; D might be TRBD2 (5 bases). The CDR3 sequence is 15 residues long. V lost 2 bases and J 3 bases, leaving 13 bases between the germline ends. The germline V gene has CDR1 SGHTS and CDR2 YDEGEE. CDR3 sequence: CASSFEPGGTDTQYF. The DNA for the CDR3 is TGTGCCAGCAGCTTCGAGCCAGGAGGAACAGATACGCAGTATTTT. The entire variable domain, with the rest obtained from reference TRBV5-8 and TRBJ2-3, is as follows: EAGVTQSPTHLIKTRGQQATLRCSPISGHTSVYWYQQALGLGLQFLLWYDEGEERNRGNFPPRFSGRQFPNYSSELNVNALELEDSALYLCASSFEPGGTDTQYFGPGTRLTVL.

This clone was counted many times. The CDR3 DNA reads as TGCGCCAGCAGCCAAGCGGGAGGAGGAAATGAGCAGTTCTTC. Translated: CASSQAGGGNEQFF. The chain joins TRBV4-3 to TRBJ2-1; 7 bases fit TRBD2. The CDR3 totals 14 residues. Germline V lookup: CDR1 LGHNA, CDR2 YSLEER. V trimming: 1 base; J trimming: 7 bases; junction bases outside the gene matches: 4.

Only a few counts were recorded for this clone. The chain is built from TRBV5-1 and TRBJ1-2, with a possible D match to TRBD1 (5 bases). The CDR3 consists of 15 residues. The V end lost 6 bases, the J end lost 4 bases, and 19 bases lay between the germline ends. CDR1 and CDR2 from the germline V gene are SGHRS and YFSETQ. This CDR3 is CASTREGNSVYGYTF. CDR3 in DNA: TGCGCCAGCACCAGGGAGGGGAACTCTGTCTATGGCTACACCTTC. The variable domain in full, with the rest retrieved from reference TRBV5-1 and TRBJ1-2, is KAGVTQTPRYLIKTRGQQVTLSCSPISGHRSVSWYQQTPGQGLQFLFEYFSETQRNKGNFPGRFSGRQFSNSRSEMNVSTLELGDSALYLCASTREGNSVYGYTFGSGTRLTVV.

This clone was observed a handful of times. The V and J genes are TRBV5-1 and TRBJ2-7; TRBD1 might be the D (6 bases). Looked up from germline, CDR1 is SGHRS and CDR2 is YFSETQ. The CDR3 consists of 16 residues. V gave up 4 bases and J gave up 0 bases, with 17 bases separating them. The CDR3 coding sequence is TGCGCCAGCAGCGGGCCGGGACATAAAATCTCCTACGAGCAGTACTTC. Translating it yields CASSGPGHKISYEQYF.

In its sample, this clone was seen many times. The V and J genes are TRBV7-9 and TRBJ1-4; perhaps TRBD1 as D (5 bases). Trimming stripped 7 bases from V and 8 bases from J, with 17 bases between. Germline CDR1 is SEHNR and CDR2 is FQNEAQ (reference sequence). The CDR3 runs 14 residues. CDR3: CASTTGTGGEKLFF. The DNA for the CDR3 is TGTGCCAGCACCACCGGGACGGGAGGCGAAAAACTGTTTTTT.

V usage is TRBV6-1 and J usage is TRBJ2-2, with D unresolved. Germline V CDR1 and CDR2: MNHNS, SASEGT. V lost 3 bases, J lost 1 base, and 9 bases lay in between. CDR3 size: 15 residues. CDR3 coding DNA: TGTGCCAGCAGTGACTCGGCAGGGAACACCGGGGAGCTGTTTTTT. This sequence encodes CASSDSAGNTGELFF.

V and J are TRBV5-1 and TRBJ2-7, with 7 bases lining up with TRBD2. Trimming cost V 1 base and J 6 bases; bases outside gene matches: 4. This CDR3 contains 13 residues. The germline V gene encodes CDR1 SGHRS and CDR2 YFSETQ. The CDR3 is CASSLMSGGEQYF. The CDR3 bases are TGCGCCAGCAGCTTGATGTCGGGGGGCGAGCAGTACTTC.

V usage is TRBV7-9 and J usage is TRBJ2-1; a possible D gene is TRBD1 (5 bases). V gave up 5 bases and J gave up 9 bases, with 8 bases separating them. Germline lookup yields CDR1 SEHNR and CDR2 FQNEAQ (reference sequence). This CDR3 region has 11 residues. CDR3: CASSGDSEQFF. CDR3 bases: TGTGCCAGCAGCGGAGACAGTGAGCAGTTCTTC.